This TCR beta chain comes out of a study of blood T cell repertoires in COVID-19. The overall study: The samples span acute and convalescent COVID-19 from the United States, Italy and Spain. In each case, the material was cDNA or gDNA derived from T cells, B-cell-depleted T cells, or PBMCs.

Germline loops: CDR1 SGHDT, CDR2 YYEEEE. V lost 4 bases and J lost 10, with 12 bases in between. The CDR3 runs 12 residues. Those enrolled in Seattle joined during active infection and were followed longitudinally afterward. Original analysis: Estimation of nucleated cell counts was performed using reference gene primer amplification. TCRdb keeps only in-frame clones here, not all; method: immunoSEQ multiplex PCR. The DNA gave D and trimming, while V, J and clone size come from that table. The sample includes roughly 320,000 clones, roughly 89% of them seen just once. Source material: peripheral blood. The chain is built from TRBV5-6 and TRBJ2-1; no reliable D call. The sequence derives from a young woman with COVID-19, enrolled during active disease. Here the CDR3 reads CASSRTPREQFF. In nucleotides, the CDR3 is TGTGCCAGCAGCCGCACCCCCCGGGAGCAGTTCTTC. Combining the CDR3 with reference TRBV5-6 and TRBJ2-1 gives the whole variable domain DAGVTQSPTHLIKTRGQQVTLRCSPKSGHDTVSWYQQALGQGPQFIFQYYEEEERQRGNFPDRFSGHQFPNYSSELNVNALLLGDSALYLCASSRTPREQFFGPGTRLTVL.